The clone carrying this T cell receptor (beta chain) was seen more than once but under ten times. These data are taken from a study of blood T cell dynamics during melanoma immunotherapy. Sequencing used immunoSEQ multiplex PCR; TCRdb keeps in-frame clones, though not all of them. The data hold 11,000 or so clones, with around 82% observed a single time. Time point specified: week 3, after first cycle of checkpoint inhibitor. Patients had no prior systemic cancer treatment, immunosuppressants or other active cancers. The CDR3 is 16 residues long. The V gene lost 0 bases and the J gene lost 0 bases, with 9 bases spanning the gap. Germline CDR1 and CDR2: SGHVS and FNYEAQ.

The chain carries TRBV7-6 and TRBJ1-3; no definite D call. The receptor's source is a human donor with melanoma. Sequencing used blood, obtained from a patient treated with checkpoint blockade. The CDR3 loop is CASSLAEGLSGNTIYF. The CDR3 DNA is TGTGCCAGCAGCTTAGCTGAGGGCCTCTCTGGAAACACCATATATTTT.